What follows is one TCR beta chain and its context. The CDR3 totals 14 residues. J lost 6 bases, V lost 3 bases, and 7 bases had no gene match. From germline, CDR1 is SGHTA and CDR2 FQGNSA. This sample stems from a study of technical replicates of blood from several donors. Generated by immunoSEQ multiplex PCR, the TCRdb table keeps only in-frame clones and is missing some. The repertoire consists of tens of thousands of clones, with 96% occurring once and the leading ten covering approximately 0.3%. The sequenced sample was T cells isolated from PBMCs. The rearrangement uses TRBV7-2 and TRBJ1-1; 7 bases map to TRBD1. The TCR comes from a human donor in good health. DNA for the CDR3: TGTGCCAGCAGCTTCAGGGGGGTCGGCGCTGAAGCTTTCTTT. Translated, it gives CASSFRGVGAEAFF.